The next 30 T cell receptor beta chains were all read from a single sample in a study of T cell responses to AZD1222 COVID-19 vaccine (dated by TCRdb to about 2021). Libraries were built with the immunoSEQ multiplex PCR assay. TCRdb holds this immuneACCESS table with in-frame rearrangements only. Some clones are missing; in checked studies, unresolved V genes explain under half, and the rest has no known cause. Across this sample there are 120,000 or so clones, with 85% to 95% seen only once. The ten most abundant clones make up 4.5% to 6% of the sample. Interpreted using the paper, the time point label stands for: about 28 days (+/-7) after the second vaccine dose. Material: peripheral blood, obtained 28 days after the second AZD1222 dose. These receptors were obtained from an adult who received the AZD1222 COVID-19 vaccine.

V usage is TRBV6-5 and J usage is TRBJ2-7; 9 bases are shared with TRBD1. Trimming took 4 bases from V and 2 from J; bases not matched to a gene: 6. The CDR3 covers 15 residues. CDR1 is MNHEY, CDR2 SVGAGI, per germline. The CDR3 DNA is TGTGCCAGCAGTTTCGACCGGGACAGGGCCTACGAGCAGTACTTC. This gives the protein CASSFDRDRAYEQYF.

J is TRBJ1-5 and V is TRBV6-6; 10 bases are shared with TRBD1. The V gene's germline CDR1 is MNHNY and CDR2 SVGAGI (reference sequence). The V and J ends lost 5 bases and 4 bases, in that order; junction bases with no gene match: 11. CDR3 length: 17 amino acids. The CDR3 region is CASSPRQGARSNQPQHF. The CDR3 DNA reads as TGTGCCAGCAGTCCCCGACAGGGGGCGCGTTCAAATCAGCCCCAGCATTTT.

The rearrangement uses TRBV7-6 and TRBJ2-7; possibly TRBD1 or TRBD2 for D (5 bases each). The CDR3 is made up of 14 amino acids. Germline V lookup: CDR1 SGHVS, CDR2 FNYEAQ. Trimming stripped 5 bases from V and 2 bases from J, with 13 bases between. CDR3 nucleotide sequence: TGTGCCAGCAGCGCTATGTGGGGACCCTACGAGCAGTACTTC. Translated, it gives CASSAMWGPYEQYF.

The chain couples TRBV9 to TRBJ2-1; D possibly uses TRBD1 or TRBD2 (6 bases each). The V gene lost 2 bases and the J gene lost 4 bases, with 13 bases spanning the gap. CDR1 is SGDLS and CDR2 is YYNGEE in the germline V gene. The CDR3 runs to 15 residues. The CDR3 region is CASSVTGALYNEQFF. The DNA of the CDR3 is TGTGCCAGCAGCGTGACGGGGGCGTTGTACAATGAGCAGTTCTTC.

The chain uses TRBV6-2 or TRBV6-3 and TRBJ1-2; no definite D call. Trimming shortened V by 5 bases and J by 5 bases, and 12 bases separated the two germline ends. CDR1 and CDR2 (germline): MNHEY, SVGEGT. This CDR3 has 13 residues. CDR3: CASSTTRVYGYTF. In DNA, the CDR3 is TGTGCCAGCAGTACGACCCGAGTGTATGGCTACACCTTC.

This clone came up once. The chain uses TRBV4-2 and TRBJ2-7; D not resolved. The CDR3 has 14 amino acids. Germline V CDR1 and CDR2: LGHNA, YNFKEQ. Trimming left V 1 base short and J 2 bases short, with 9 bases between. CDR3 DNA sequence: TGTGCCAGCAGCCAAGGGATTCCCCCCTACGAGCAGTACTTC. It is translated as CASSQGIPPYEQYF.

This rearrangement joins TRBV4-1 to TRBJ1-1, with a possible D match to TRBD1 (5 bases). This CDR3 region has 16 residues. The germline V gene has CDR1 MGHRA and CDR2 YSYEKL. The V end was cut by 2 bases, the J end by 3 bases, with 16 bases between. CDR3 in DNA: TGCGCCAGCAGCCAACCCAGGGAAGGGAGGGACACTGAAGCTTTCTTT. Translated: CASSQPREGRDTEAFF.

V is TRBV18 and J is TRBJ2-6; D is undetermined. The V end was cut by 2 bases, the J end by 2 bases, with 7 bases between. CDR3 length equals 15 residues. Germline lookup yields CDR1 KGHSH and CDR2 LQKENI. CDR3 sequence: CASSPSRAGANVLTF. The CDR3 coding sequence is TGTGCCAGCTCACCATCAAGGGCTGGGGCCAACGTCCTGACTTTC.

The chain employs TRBV12-3 or TRBV12-4 and TRBJ1-1, with D hard to call. V was clipped by 5 bases and J by 5 bases, with 12 bases between them. The length of the CDR3 is 13 residues. The CDR3 loop is CASSTRPGTEAFF. The CDR3 DNA is TGTGCCAGCAGTACTCGCCCGGGGACTGAAGCTTTCTTT.

This chain links TRBV10-3 with TRBJ1-1; a weak D match, TRBD1 (5 bases). CDR1 is ENHRY and CDR2 is SYGVKD in the germline V gene. V gave up 4 bases and J gave up 1 base, with 10 bases separating them. CDR3 size: 14 residues. The CDR3 nucleotides read TGTGCCATCAGTGGCCGGGACCAGAACACTGAAGCTTTCTTT. This codes for CAISGRDQNTEAFF.

This clone is a singleton in its sample. The chain employs TRBV4-1 and TRBJ1-6; a weak D match, TRBD1 (5 bases). Germline V lookup: CDR1 MGHRA, CDR2 YSYEKL. Trimming left V 1 base short and J 7 bases short, with 11 bases between. The CDR3 consists of 15 residues. The chain's CDR3 is CASSQGRAGNSPLHF. As DNA, the CDR3 is TGCGCCAGCAGCCAAGGTCGCGCAGGGAATTCACCCCTCCACTTT.

The chain is built from TRBV3-1 (or the pseudogene TRBV3-2) and TRBJ2-7; 13 bases fit TRBD2. The junction had 5 bases not matched to a gene; V was cut back by 1 base and J by 2 bases. Looked up from germline, CDR1 is LGHDT and CDR2 is YNNKEL (reference sequence). The CDR3 extends over 17 amino acids. The CDR3 here is CASSQGTGTSGAYEQYF. In nucleotides, the CDR3 is TGTGCCAGCAGCCAAGGGACGGGGACTAGCGGGGCCTACGAGCAGTACTTC.

This chain links TRBV7-2 with TRBJ2-7; D remains ambiguous. Trimming removed 1 base from V and 2 bases from J, with 9 bases in between. This CDR3 contains 14 residues. Looked up from germline, CDR1 is SGHTA and CDR2 is FQGNSA. The CDR3 DNA follows: TGTGCCAGCAGCTTAGTCCCAGGAACCTACGAGCAGTACTTC. Amino acid sequence: CASSLVPGTYEQYF.

As to this clone: A read error may explain this, as a much larger clone is one base away. The chain has TRBV5-6 and TRBJ1-6; tentative D call: TRBD1 (5 bases). CDR3 length: 14 residues. Germline V gene data show CDR1 as SGHDT and CDR2 as YYEEEE. Trimming removed 3 bases from V and 5 bases from J, with 9 bases in between. The CDR3 protein is CASSSGLHNSPLHF. CDR3 in DNA: TGTGCCAGCAGCTCGGGACTCCATAATTCACCCCTCCACTTT.

The V call is TRBV29-1, the J call TRBJ1-3; a weak D match, TRBD1 (5 bases). The CDR3 contains 15 residues. V was shortened by 5 bases and J by 0 bases, with 14 bases between the two germline ends. Germline CDR1 and CDR2: SQVTM and ANQGSEA. The CDR3 DNA sequence: TGCAGCGTTTTAGGGACGGACACCTCTGGAAACACCATATATTTT. Amino acid sequence: CSVLGTDTSGNTIYF.

The chain has TRBV5-1 and TRBJ2-1; D is perhaps TRBD1 (6 bases). CDR1 SGHRS and CDR2 YFSETQ come from the germline V gene. V was cut by 0 bases and J by 4 bases, with 11 bases left in between. This CDR3 contains 15 residues. CDR3 amino acids: CASSLGGGEYNEQFF. In nucleotides, the CDR3 is TGCGCCAGCAGCTTGGGAGGGGGAGAGTACAATGAGCAGTTCTTC.

The genes are TRBV10-2 and TRBJ2-3, with 9 positions matching TRBD2. V was pared by 2 bases and J by 3 bases, with 6 bases of the junction left unmatched. Germline assignment: CDR1 WSHSY and CDR2 SAAADI. The CDR3 covers 16 residues. The CDR3 nucleotides read TGCGCCAGCAGTGAGGAAGCTAGCGGGGCAACAGATACGCAGTATTTT. Translation: CASSEEASGATDTQYF.

The chain uses TRBV9 and TRBJ1-2; D possibly corresponds to TRBD1 (5 bases). V lost 0 bases and J lost 4, with 22 bases in between. Per germline, CDR1 SGDLS and CDR2 YYNGEE. The CDR3 extends over 18 amino acids. The CDR3 DNA reads TGTGCCAGCAGCGTAGATCCCACCCCCGGGGCCTTTGGCTATGGCTACACCTTC. Amino acids: CASSVDPTPGAFGYGYTF. Complete variable domain (other parts from reference TRBV9 and TRBJ1-2): DSGVTQTPKHLITATGQRVTLRCSPRSGDLSVYWYQQSLDQGLQFLIQYYNGEERAKGNILERFSAQQFPDLHSELNLSSLELGDSALYFCASSVDPTPGAFGYGYTFGSGTRLTVV.

On this clone itself: The junction departs from the called germline gene at one end, perhaps through a read error. V and J are TRBV6-1 and TRBJ2-2, with D perhaps matching TRBD1 or TRBD2 (5 bases each). Germline CDR1 MNHNS, CDR2 SASEGT. This CDR3 has 15 amino acids. The CDR3 sequence: CASSEPGTAAGELLF. The CDR3 region has the DNA TGTGCCAGCAGTGAACCCGGGACCGCAGCCGGGGAGCTGCTTTTT.

The rearrangement links TRBV4-3 to TRBJ2-1; D gene uncertain. The CDR3 loop spans 15 amino acids. The germline V and J ends were trimmed by 1 base and 2 bases, with 9 bases remaining between them. CDR1 is LGHNA and CDR2 is YSLEER in the germline V gene. This CDR3 reads CASSQGRNTYNEQFF. The CDR3, as DNA: TGCGCCAGCAGCCAAGGAAGAAATACCTACAATGAGCAGTTCTTC.

The chain combines TRBV7-2 with TRBJ2-3, with 10 positions matching TRBD2. This CDR3 is 16 amino acids long. Trimming took 8 bases from V and 4 from J; bases not matched to a gene: 12. The V gene's germline CDR1 is SGHTA and CDR2 FQGNSA. CDR3: CASSSEGSGGSDTQYF. The CDR3 DNA sequence: TGTGCCAGCTCCTCCGAGGGTAGCGGGGGGTCAGATACGCAGTATTTT. Complete variable domain (other parts from reference TRBV7-2 and TRBJ2-3): GAGVSQSPSNKVTEKGKDVELRCDPISGHTALYWYRQSLGQGLEFLIYFQGNSAPDKSGLPSDRFSAERTGGSVSTLTIQRTQQEDSAVYLCASSSEGSGGSDTQYFGPGTRLTVL.

The chain employs TRBV2 and TRBJ2-7, with TRBD2 matching over 7 bases. Trimming cost V 4 bases and J 7 bases; bases outside gene matches: 13. The CDR3 totals 15 residues. CDR1 is SNHLY and CDR2 is FYNNEI in the germline V gene. The CDR3 loop reads CASSVQAGLIAEQYF. DNA for the CDR3: TGTGCCAGCAGTGTGCAAGCGGGATTAATCGCGGAGCAGTACTTC.

V gene TRBV6-2 or TRBV6-3 combines with J gene TRBJ2-7; the match to TRBD2 covers 9 bases. The CDR3 extends over 15 amino acids. Germline V CDR1 and CDR2: MNHEY, SVGEGT. The V segment lost 4 bases and the J segment 5 bases; nucleotides outside the gene matches: 9. Here the CDR3 reads CASSSLVGLADEQYF. The DNA of the CDR3 is TGTGCCAGCAGTTCCCTCGTGGGACTAGCCGACGAGCAGTACTTC.

The CDR3 region has the DNA TGTGCCAGCAGTTACTCTATTACAGGGACCTACGAGCAGTACTTC. Translation: CASSYSITGTYEQYF. This chain uses TRBV6-5 with TRBJ2-7; maybe TRBD1 (6 bases). This CDR3 is 15 amino acids long. Germline values: CDR1 MNHEY, CDR2 SVGAGI. V was clipped by 0 bases and J by 2 bases, with 11 bases between them.

As concerns this clone: Additional DNA sequences in this sample encode the identical CDR3. This rearrangement joins TRBV6-5 to TRBJ1-5; D unresolved. The length of the CDR3 is 15 residues. V lost 0 bases and J lost 2, with 8 bases in between. Germline V gives CDR1 MNHEY, CDR2 SVGAGI. CDR3 nucleotide sequence: TGTGCCAGCAGTTACTCGACCGGGGGCAATCAGCCCCAGCATTTT. Its protein product is CASSYSTGGNQPQHF.

The chain combines TRBV12-3 or TRBV12-4 with TRBJ1-2; D is ambiguous. Trimming removed 2 bases from V and 0 bases from J, with 4 bases in between. This CDR3 is built from 13 residues. The CDR3 sequence is CASSLNTNYGYTF. DNA for the CDR3: TGTGCCAGCAGTTTAAACACTAACTATGGCTACACCTTC.

The chain uses TRBV4-3 and TRBJ2-2; D uncertain. CDR3 length equals 13 residues. The germline CDR1 and CDR2 sequences are LGHNA and YSLEER. The germline V and J ends were trimmed by 0 bases and 6 bases, with 5 bases remaining between them. The CDR3 DNA reads as TGCGCCAGCAGCCAAGATCGGCCCGGGGAGCTGTTTTTT. This gives the protein CASSQDRPGELFF.

This sequence joins TRBV7-9 and TRBJ2-1; D ambiguous. From germline, CDR1 is SEHNR and CDR2 FQNEAQ (reference sequence). CDR3 length equals 12 residues. V was trimmed by 5 bases and J by 9 bases, leaving 11 bases between them. This CDR3 reads CASSLGFVEQFF. The CDR3 nucleotides read TGTGCCAGCAGCCTCGGTTTCGTTGAGCAGTTCTTC.

The chain recombines TRBV9 with TRBJ2-1, with 9 bases identical to TRBD2. The CDR3 totals 18 residues. V shed 0 bases, J shed 2 bases, and the junction held 9 bases outside the gene matches. Germline loops: CDR1 SGDLS, CDR2 YYNGEE. CDR3 DNA sequence: TGTGCCAGCAGCGTAGAGGCAGGGGCGGGAGGGCCCTACAATGAGCAGTTCTTC. It yields the protein CASSVEAGAGGPYNEQFF.

The chain carries TRBV6-5 and TRBJ1-1, with TRBD1 matching 8 bases. The germline CDR1 and CDR2 sequences are MNHEY and SVGAGI. V shed 6 bases, J shed 5 bases, and the junction held 5 bases outside the gene matches. This CDR3 is 13 amino acids long. The CDR3 DNA sequence: TGTGCCAGCAGCCCGACAGGGGAGACTGAAGCTTTCTTT. Its protein is CASSPTGETEAFF.